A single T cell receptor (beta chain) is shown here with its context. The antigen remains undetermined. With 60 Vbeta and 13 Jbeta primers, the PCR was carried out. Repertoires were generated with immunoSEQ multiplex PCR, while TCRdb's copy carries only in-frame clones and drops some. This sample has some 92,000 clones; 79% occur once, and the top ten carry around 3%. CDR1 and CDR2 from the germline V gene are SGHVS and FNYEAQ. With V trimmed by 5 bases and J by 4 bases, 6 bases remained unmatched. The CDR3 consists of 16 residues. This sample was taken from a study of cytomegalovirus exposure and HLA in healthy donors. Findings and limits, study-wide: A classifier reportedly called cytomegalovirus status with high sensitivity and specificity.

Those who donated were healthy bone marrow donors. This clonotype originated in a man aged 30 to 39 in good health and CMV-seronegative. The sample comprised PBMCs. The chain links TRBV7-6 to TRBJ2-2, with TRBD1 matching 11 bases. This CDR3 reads CASSQGTGGGTGELFF. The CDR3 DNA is TGTGCCAGCAGCCAAGGGACAGGGGGAGGCACCGGGGAGCTGTTTTTT.